The rows below give T cell receptor beta chains drawn from one sample of a study of blood T cell repertoires in COVID-19. The repertoire was sequenced with immunoSEQ multiplex PCR; TCRdb's copy has only in-frame clones and lacks some. The sample lists about 170,000 clones; around 82% were seen once. The specimen sequenced was peripheral blood. All receptors come from a woman aged 40 to 50 with COVID-19, enrolled during active disease. CDR3s include the opening cysteine and the closing phenylalanine or tryptophan. A D gene is named only where the DNA matches it firmly. Part of the rows lack a size; the others show once, few, many or a class for expanded clones.

J: TRBJ1-5
V: TRBV29-1
size: NA
D: TRBD1
DNA: TGCAGCGCCTCGGACAGGAATCAGCCCCAGCATTTT
CDR3: CSASDRNQPQHF

J: TRBJ1-2
V: TRBV19
size: many
D: NA
DNA: TGTGCCAGTAGGGGGACCGGGACATCTTTCTATGGCTACACCTTC
CDR3: CASRGTGTSFYGYTF

J: TRBJ2-3
V: TRBV6-4
size: NA
D: TRBD2
DNA: TGTGCCAGCAACAAAAATAGCGGGAGTCCTACAGATACGCAGTATTTT
CDR3: CASNKNSGSPTDTQYF

J: TRBJ2-4
V: TRBV19
size: NA
D: NA
DNA: TGTGCCAGTAGTGGGGGGGCGCAGTACTTC
CDR3: CASSGGAQYF

J: TRBJ2-5
V: TRBV3-1/TRBV3-2
size: NA
D: NA
DNA: TGTGCCAGCAGGACCGGGGTAAAGGGGACCCAGTACTTC
CDR3: CASRTGVKGTQYF

J: TRBJ2-1
V: TRBV4-1
size: once
D: TRBD2
DNA: TGCGCCAGCAGCCAAGATCTTAGCGGGAGGGCTTTCAATGAGCAGTTCTTC
CDR3: CASSQDLSGRAFNEQFF

J: TRBJ2-1
V: TRBV20-1
size: NA
D: NA
DNA: TGCAGTGCCACGGGATACAATGAGCAGTTCTTC
CDR3: CSATGYNEQFF

J: TRBJ1-2
V: TRBV24-1
size: NA
D: NA
DNA: TGTGCCACCAGTGTGGACAGAGTCGCCTATGGCTACACCTTC
CDR3: CATSVDRVAYGYTF

J: TRBJ2-1
V: TRBV6-1
size: few
D: TRBD2
DNA: TGTGCCAGCAGTGAATCCTTTCCGCCCGGGACTAGCTCCTACAATGAGCAGTTCTTC
CDR3: CASSESFPPGTSSYNEQFF

J: TRBJ1-5
V: TRBV3-1/TRBV3-2
size: NA
D: TRBD1
DNA: TGTGCCAGCAGCCCCGCTGACAGGGGGCATCAGCCCCAGCATTTT
CDR3: CASSPADRGHQPQHF

J: TRBJ2-1
V: TRBV9
size: NA
D: TRBD2
DNA: TGTGCCAGCAGCGTAGCGGGGTGGGGACTAGCAGGAGCGCATGAGCAGTTCTTC
CDR3: CASSVAGWGLAGAHEQFF

J: TRBJ1-6
V: TRBV28
size: NA
D: NA
DNA: TGTGCCAGCAGTTTAAGGGGGGGGCGTTCACCCCTCCACTTT
CDR3: CASSLRGGRSPLHF

J: TRBJ1-2
V: TRBV29-1
size: NA
D: TRBD1
DNA: TGCAGCGTTGAAGGGGGGGGGACAGGTGGATCCTTAAACTATGGCTACACCTTC
CDR3: CSVEGGGTGGSLNYGYTF

J: TRBJ1-5
V: TRBV19
size: NA
D: TRBD1
DNA: TGTGCCAGTAGTTCCCCCGGACAGGGCGGCAATCAGCCCCAGCATTTT
CDR3: CASSSPGQGGNQPQHF

J: TRBJ2-1
V: TRBV6-5
size: NA
D: NA
DNA: TGTGCCAGCAGTTACCCTGAGGGTGAGCAGTTCTTC
CDR3: CASSYPEGEQFF

J: TRBJ1-5
V: TRBV6-1
size: NA
D: NA
DNA: TGTGCCAGCAGTGATCTGGGGGGAATCAATCAGCCCCAGCATTTT
CDR3: CASSDLGGINQPQHF

J: TRBJ2-6
V: TRBV5-6
size: NA
D: NA
DNA: TGTGCCAGCAGCTTGAGGCGGGGCGTTTTAGGGGCCAACGTCCTGACTTTC
CDR3: CASSLRRGVLGANVLTF

J: TRBJ1-2
V: TRBV27
size: NA
D: NA
DNA: TGTGCCAGCAGTTTATCAGGGGGTGGCTATGGCTACACCTTC
CDR3: CASSLSGGGYGYTF

J: TRBJ2-7
V: TRBV13
size: few
D: NA
DNA: TGTGCCAGCAGCTTCCCGGGGGTGGGTTACGAGCAGTACTTC
CDR3: CASSFPGVGYEQYF

J: TRBJ2-5
V: TRBV5-6
size: NA
D: NA
DNA: TGTGCCAGCAGCTTGCCGGGGGTGGAGACCCAGTACTTC
CDR3: CASSLPGVETQYF

J: TRBJ2-3
V: TRBV6-1
size: NA
D: TRBD2
DNA: TGTGCCAGCAGTGAGGGACTAGCGGGAGGTGGCGGAGATACGCAGTATTTT
CDR3: CASSEGLAGGGGDTQYF

J: TRBJ2-2
V: TRBV11-2
size: NA
D: NA
DNA: TGTGCCAGCAGCCCTGAGAGACTCTTCGGGGAGCTGTTTTTT
CDR3: CASSPERLFGELFF

J: TRBJ1-1
V: TRBV28
size: NA
D: TRBD1
DNA: TGTGCCAGCAGGGGACAGGGGTGGTTGGCTGAAGCTTTCTTT
CDR3: CASRGQGWLAEAFF

J: TRBJ2-7
V: TRBV7-9
size: NA
D: TRBD1
DNA: TGTGCCAGCAGCTCCGGGACAGGGGCCTACGAGCAGTACTTC
CDR3: CASSSGTGAYEQYF

J: TRBJ1-5
V: TRBV7-2
size: NA
D: NA
DNA: TGTGCCAGCCAACTACAGGGTGGCAGCAATCAGCCCCAGCATTTT
CDR3: CASQLQGGSNQPQHF

J: TRBJ2-5
V: TRBV30
size: NA
D: TRBD2
DNA: TGTGCCTGGAGTGCGATAGCGGGAGGAGAGACCCAGTACTTC
CDR3: CAWSAIAGGETQYF

J: TRBJ1-6
V: TRBV4-1
size: few
D: NA
DNA: TGCGCCAGCAGCCAAGAATGGACAGTCGGGCGGAATTCACCCCTCCACTTT
CDR3: CASSQEWTVGRNSPLHF

J: TRBJ1-1
V: TRBV18
size: NA
D: NA
DNA: TGTGCCAGCTCACCAACAGAGAACACTGAAGCTTTCTTT
CDR3: CASSPTENTEAFF

J: TRBJ2-2
V: TRBV29-1
size: NA
D: NA
DNA: TGCAGCGCCGTGGGCTACACCGGGGAGCTGTTTTTT
CDR3: CSAVGYTGELFF

J: TRBJ2-2
V: TRBV12-5
size: NA
D: NA
DNA: TGTGCTAGTTCTCGCAGGACGAACACCGGGGAGCTGTTTTTT
CDR3: CASSRRTNTGELFF

J: TRBJ1-1
V: TRBV6-5
size: NA
D: NA
DNA: TGTGCCAGCAGCGAGGGCCCTGAAGCTTTCTTT
CDR3: CASSEGPEAFF

J: TRBJ1-2
V: TRBV19
size: NA
D: NA
DNA: TGTGCCAGTAGTATGACACAGGGATGGTCTGGCTACACCTTC
CDR3: CASSMTQGWSGYTF

J: TRBJ1-6
V: TRBV3-1/TRBV3-2
size: NA
D: TRBD1
DNA: TGTGCCAGCAGCCAAGGACAGGGTAGAGCGAGTTCACCCCTCCACTTT
CDR3: CASSQGQGRASSPLHF

J: TRBJ2-1
V: TRBV30
size: NA
D: NA
DNA: TGTGCCTGGAGCGGGGACAACTCCTACAATGAGCAGTTCTTC
CDR3: CAWSGDNSYNEQFF

J: TRBJ2-3
V: TRBV19
size: NA
D: NA
DNA: TGTGCCAGTAGTAAGGTAGCGGAGGGGGATACGCAGTATTTT
CDR3: CASSKVAEGDTQYF

J: TRBJ2-2
V: TRBV11-3
size: NA
D: TRBD2
DNA: TGTGCCAGCAGCGGGGGACTAGCGGAAGGTGGGGAGCTGTTTTTT
CDR3: CASSGGLAEGGELFF

J: TRBJ1-1
V: TRBV6-5
size: NA
D: NA
DNA: TGTGCCACCAAGGACTCGGGGGAGAGGGAAGCTTTCTTT
CDR3: CATKDSGEREAFF

J: TRBJ2-5
V: TRBV29-1
size: NA
D: NA
DNA: TGCAGCGTTGCAGGGGTAGGAGAGACCCAGTACTTC
CDR3: CSVAGVGETQYF

J: TRBJ2-5
V: TRBV20-1
size: once
D: TRBD2
DNA: TGCAGTGTTAAGCGGGGAGAGACCCAGTACTTC
CDR3: CSVKRGETQYF

J: TRBJ2-7
V: TRBV28
size: NA
D: NA
DNA: TGTGCCAGCAGTTTGTCTGGGAGCCTCTACGAGCAGTACTTC
CDR3: CASSLSGSLYEQYF

J: TRBJ2-2
V: TRBV30
size: NA
D: NA
DNA: TGTGCCTGGAACCGGGACATACGGAACACCGGGGAGCTGTTTTTT
CDR3: CAWNRDIRNTGELFF